Only a few counts were recorded for the clone carrying this T cell receptor (beta chain). The target antigen is unknown. Each individual donor underwent a draw of ten milliliters of peripheral blood. This entry belongs to a study of blood T cells in healthy people across ages. Findings and limits, study-wide: Using unsorted PBMCs precluded a conclusive naive versus antigen-experienced comparison.

CDR3 size: 13 residues. V lost 3 bases, J lost 8 bases, and 16 bases lay in between. Germline loops: CDR1 SQVTM, CDR2 ANQGSEA. A second PCR of roughly 7 to 11 cycles used a sample-barcoded 5' primer and a J-beta primer mix. A template-switch adaptor containing 12 random nucleotides labeled each cDNA molecule. One entry per CDR3 protein, called by TCRdb with MiXCR from the 5' RACE reads. The sample has under 1,100,000 distinct CDR3 sequences, almost 25% seen once. This sample also appeared in a second study, on T cells of mothers and their children. That source reports: Over 8 million TCR beta CDR3 reads were obtained from each mother, and approximately 3 million from each child.

Sequencing was done on a sample of blood. This clonotype was obtained from a girl aged 2 to 10 in good health. This chain links TRBV29-1 with TRBJ1-2, with TRBD1 as a possible D gene (5 bases). The CDR3 nucleotides are TGCAGCGTTGAGGCAGGGAGGTTAGGGGGCTACACCTTC. Translating it yields CSVEAGRLGGYTF.